This TCR beta chain was identified during a study of lymphopenia after photon versus proton radiotherapy. Assay used: immunoSEQ multiplex PCR; TCRdb lists only in-frame clones, some missing. The table lists 20,000 to 30,000 clones, 85% to 90% of them singletons, with around 5.3% in the top ten. About this clone: The germline gene is not matched at one end of the junction; a read error may be the cause.

CDR1 and CDR2 from the germline V gene are ENHRY and SYGVKD. This CDR3 spans 16 amino acids. The chain combines TRBV10-3 with TRBJ1-3; TRBD1 matches at 8 bases. The TCR was taken from a man aged 25 to 40 with gastric cancer. The sample was peripheral blood, taken from a patient treated with photon-based radiotherapy. DNA of the CDR3: TGTGCCAGCAGTTACTCCAACAGGGGGACTGGAAACACCATATATTTT. Encoded protein: CASSYSNRGTGNTIYF.